The 5 T cell receptor beta chains reported below all come from one sample, sequenced in a study of blood T cells in healthy people across ages. A second PCR, run for about 6 to 11 cycles, used a sample-barcoded 5' primer plus a J-beta primer mix. Each CDR3 protein gets one entry after TCRdb re-called the 5' RACE reads with MiXCR. The table includes hundreds of thousands of distinct CDR3 sequences, more than 25% detected once. The source material was blood. The receptor source for this set is a woman of 80 years or more in good health.

The gene calls are TRBV29-1 and TRBJ2-3; a possible D gene is TRBD1 (6 bases). Germline values: CDR1 SQVTM, CDR2 ANQGSEA. V shed 6 bases and J shed 4 bases, with 17 bases lying between them. The CDR3 has 14 residues. The DNA of the CDR3 is TGCAGCGTCGGGGACGGGAAGGGGGCAGATACGCAGTATTTT. It codes for CSVGDGKGADTQYF.

This clonotype was counted between two and nine times. One base away lies a much larger clone, so this may be a sequencing read error. This chain connects TRBV7-2 to TRBJ2-1, with 7 bases identical to TRBD1. TRBJ2-7 matches the DNA end more closely, so the J call is doubtful. The CDR3 totals 14 residues. Germline V CDR1 and CDR2: SGHTA, FQGNSA. CDR3 amino acids: CASSGKTGPGGQYF. The CDR3 bases are TGTGCCAGCAGCGGAAAGACAGGGCCCGGAGGGCAGTACTTC.

This clonotype was counted many times. The chain carries TRBV9 and TRBJ2-3; 14 nucleotides line up with TRBD2. The CDR3 length is 17 residues. CDR1 and CDR2 from the germline V gene are SGDLS and YYNGEE. V trimming: 3 bases; J trimming: 6 bases; junction bases outside the gene matches: 9. CDR3 sequence (DNA): TGTGCCAGCAGCGCTCGGACTAGCGGGGGGCCATCGGATACGCAGTATTTT. Residues: CASSARTSGGPSDTQYF.

This clonotype was detected many times. The V gene is TRBV12-3 or TRBV12-4, the J gene TRBJ2-7, with a weak D call TRBD1 (5 bases). The CDR3 contains 17 residues. Trimming stripped 1 base from V and 4 bases from J, with 20 bases between. The CDR3: CASSLETRPWGRYEQYF. The CDR3 DNA reads TGTGCCAGCAGTTTAGAGACACGTCCTTGGGGCAGGTACGAGCAGTACTTC.

This clonotype occurred a few times. The genes are TRBV6-1 and TRBJ2-5, with D possibly matching TRBD2 (7 bases). The end of the DNA fits TRBJ2-1 better, so the J call may be wrong. The CDR3 has 13 amino acids. CDR1 and CDR2 (germline): MNHNS, SASEGT. CDR3: CASSPTGRETQFF. The CDR3 DNA is TGTGCCAGCAGTCCAACAGGGAGGGAGACCCAGTTCTTC.